These 24 T cell receptor beta chains came from one sample sequenced in a study of identical twins. A single record per CDR3 protein comes from TCRdb applying MiXCR to the 5' RACE reads. The table records approximately 240,000 distinct CDR3 sequences, more than 12% of them present only once. The sample consisted of memory (CD45RO+) T cells sorted from blood. The receptors shown here come from a woman under 30 in good health.

The sample holds a few counts of this clonotype. The chain combines TRBV10-1 with TRBJ2-3; D might be TRBD1 or TRBD2, each matching 6 bases. Trimming took 5 bases from V and 8 from J, leaving 14 bases between them. Germline V gene sequence: CDR1 WNHNN, CDR2 SYGVQD (reference sequence). The CDR3 contains 13 residues. The CDR3: CASSLGGAGTQYF. The CDR3 coding sequence is TGCGCCAGCAGTCTGGGGGGCGCGGGTACGCAGTATTTT.

In its sample, this clonotype was seen many times. The chain has TRBV20-1 and TRBJ2-1; 11 bases map to TRBD2. The CDR3 loop spans 15 amino acids. V lost 6 bases and J lost 6; bases outside the gene matches: 10. Germline CDR1 DFQATT, CDR2 SNEGSKA (reference sequence). CDR3: CSAETGTSGSNEQFF. The CDR3 coding sequence is TGCAGTGCCGAGACAGGGACTAGCGGCAGCAATGAGCAGTTCTTC.

The V gene is TRBV7-6, the J gene TRBJ2-4; TRBD2 aligns across 13 bases. Trimming cost V 2 bases and J 6 bases; bases outside gene matches: 7. Germline V gene lookup returns CDR1 SGHVS and CDR2 FNYEAQ. The CDR3 is made up of 17 amino acids. CDR3 loop: CASSLTSGGEAINIQYF. CDR3 DNA sequence: TGTGCCAGCAGCTTAACTAGCGGGGGGGAAGCGATAAACATTCAGTACTTC.

This clonotype was detected a few times. The CDR3 sequence is CASSFGGGAEAFF. In nucleotides, the CDR3 is TGTGCCAGCAGCTTCGGGGGGGGCGCTGAAGCTTTCTTT. The gene calls are TRBV11-2 and TRBJ1-1; tentatively, D is TRBD1 (6 bases). Trimming removed 3 bases from V and 6 bases from J, with 11 bases in between. The CDR3 totals 13 residues. In germline, CDR1 is SGHAT, CDR2 FQNNGV. Full variable domain (remainder filled in from reference TRBV11-2 and TRBJ1-1): EAGVAQSPRYKIIEKRQSVAFWCNPISGHATLYWYQQILGQGPKLLIQFQNNGVVDDSQLPKDRFSAERLKGVDSTLKIQPAKLEDSAVYLCASSFGGGAEAFFGQGTRLTVV.

This clonotype has only a few counts. V gene TRBV5-8 combines with J gene TRBJ2-3; the match to TRBD1 covers 9 bases. The V gene end was trimmed by 5 bases and the J gene end by 0 bases; junction bases not matched to a gene: 4. CDR3 length: 15 amino acids. Germline CDR1 SGHTS, CDR2 YDEGEE. The CDR3 DNA is TGTGCCAGCAGTCCTGGGACAGGGAGCACAGATACGCAGTATTTT. It codes for CASSPGTGSTDTQYF.

This chain links TRBV6-5 with TRBJ2-1; D is perhaps TRBD1 or TRBD2 (5 bases each). The V gene lost 2 bases and the J gene lost 9 bases, with 20 bases spanning the gap. Germline-derived CDR1 and CDR2 are MNHEY and SVGAGI. The CDR3 length is 16 residues. The CDR3 sequence: CASSYGVASSGGEQFF. In nucleotides, the CDR3 is TGTGCCAGCAGTTACGGGGTTGCGTCAAGTGGGGGTGAGCAGTTCTTC.

This clonotype was detected only a few times. This sequence joins TRBV2 and TRBJ2-5; no clear D. Germline V lookup: CDR1 SNHLY, CDR2 FYNNEI. V lost 5 bases and J 5 bases, leaving 12 bases between the germline ends. The CDR3 contains 13 residues. The CDR3 protein is CASSMNPGETQYF. CDR3 nucleotides: TGTGCCAGCAGTATGAACCCCGGGGAGACCCAGTACTTC.

This clonotype was counted a few times. V and J are TRBV6-1 and TRBJ1-2; a weak D match, TRBD1 (5 bases). From germline, CDR1 is MNHNS and CDR2 SASEGT. V lost 1 base and J 5 bases, leaving 14 bases between the germline ends. The CDR3 is 15 residues long. In DNA form, the CDR3 reads TGTGCCAGCAGTGAAGACGCAGGGAATGGGTATGGCTACACCTTC. This translates into CASSEDAGNGYGYTF.

The chain employs TRBV18 and TRBJ1-1; no clear D. The CDR3 has 16 amino acids. CDR1 and CDR2 from the germline V gene are KGHSH and LQKENI. With 3 bases removed from V and 5 bases from J, the gap between germline ends came to 19 bases. This CDR3 is CASSPDWYLDGTEAFF. As DNA, the CDR3 is TGTGCCAGCTCACCCGATTGGTATCTCGACGGAACTGAAGCTTTCTTT.

This chain uses TRBV2 with TRBJ2-2; 11 bases agree with TRBD2. The germline CDR1 and CDR2 sequences are SNHLY and FYNNEI. The CDR3 spans 13 residues. The ends lost 6 bases at V and 15 bases at J; junction bases unmatched: 9. The CDR3 DNA is TGTGCCAGCAGAGCTTTACTAGCGGGAGTGGTGTTTTTT. Its protein product is CASRALLAGVVFF.

The V call is TRBV6-1, the J call TRBJ2-2, with 9 nucleotides matching TRBD1. This CDR3 region has 15 residues. J was trimmed by 6 bases and V by 5 bases; bases with no gene match: 7. Per germline, CDR1 MNHNS and CDR2 SASEGT. CDR3 residues: CASSRTGGGPGELFF. In DNA form, the CDR3 reads TGTGCCAGCAGTAGAACAGGGGGCGGGCCCGGGGAGCTGTTTTTT.

This clonotype has just a few counts. This sequence joins TRBV5-1 and TRBJ2-1; 7 bases line up with TRBD1. The V gene's germline CDR1 is SGHRS and CDR2 YFSETQ. This CDR3 has 15 residues. V lost 5 bases to trimming and J lost 5 bases; unmatched junction nucleotides: 10. For the CDR3, the DNA is TGCGCCAGCAGGCCAACAGGGGATAGAAACAATGAGCAGTTCTTC. This codes for CASRPTGDRNNEQFF.

This clonotype was seen at least ten times. The chain is built from TRBV12-3 or TRBV12-4 and TRBJ2-1; 14 bases match TRBD2. There are 17 residues in the CDR3. The V gene end was trimmed by 4 bases and the J gene end by 10 bases; junction bases not matched to a gene: 12. CDR3: CASSSGGLAGVQGEQFF. As DNA, the CDR3 is TGTGCCAGCAGTTCCGGGGGACTAGCGGGAGTTCAGGGGGAGCAGTTCTTC.

This clonotype was observed at least ten times. V and J are TRBV7-9 and TRBJ2-2, with 12 nucleotides matching TRBD2. The CDR3 spans 15 residues. Germline-derived CDR1 and CDR2 are SEHNR and FQNEAQ (reference sequence). The V segment lost 6 bases and the J segment 3 bases; nucleotides outside the gene matches: 2. This chain's CDR3 is CASSRLAGDTGELFF. The CDR3 DNA reads as TGTGCCAGCAGTCGACTAGCGGGGGACACCGGGGAGCTGTTTTTT.

The rearrangement links TRBV7-8 to TRBJ1-1; TRBD1 matches at 9 bases. From germline, CDR1 is SGHVS and CDR2 FQNEAQ. The CDR3 contains 14 residues. Trimming removed 5 bases from V and 1 base from J; junction bases left unmatched: 2. The DNA for the CDR3 is TGTGCCAGCAGCGCGGGACAGGGGAACACTGAAGCTTTCTTT. This gives the protein CASSAGQGNTEAFF. Using reference TRBV7-8 and TRBJ1-1 for the parts outside the CDR3, the full variable domain is GAGVSQSPRYKVAKRGQDVALRCDPISGHVSLFWYQQALGQGPEFLTYFQNEAQLDKSGLPSDRFFAERPEGSVSTLKIQRTQQEDSAVYLCASSAGQGNTEAFFGQGTRLTVV.

The rearrangement links TRBV20-1 to TRBJ2-3; D gene uncertain. The CDR3 extends over 15 amino acids. Between the trimmed V and J ends, which lost 0 bases and 3 bases, there was a span of 13 bases. CDR1 and CDR2 (germline): DFQATT, SNEGSKA (reference sequence). DNA for the CDR3: TGCAGTGCTAGAGATCGCGTGGTTAATACAGATACGCAGTATTTT. It translates to CSARDRVVNTDTQYF.

In its sample, this clonotype was seen a few times. The V call is TRBV20-1, the J call TRBJ2-7; D possibly corresponds to TRBD1 (5 bases). CDR3 length equals 14 residues. V was clipped by 3 bases and J by 0 bases, with 12 bases between them. Germline V CDR1 and CDR2: DFQATT, SNEGSKA (reference sequence). The CDR3 loop is CSARPIRDSYEQYF. CDR3 DNA sequence: TGCAGTGCTAGGCCGATCAGGGACTCCTACGAGCAGTACTTC.

This clonotype appeared a few times. The genes are TRBV20-1 and TRBJ2-1, with 8 bases that match TRBD2. Germline V gene data show CDR1 as DFQATT and CDR2 as SNEGSKA (reference sequence). Trimming took 0 bases from V and 0 from J; bases not matched to a gene: 4. This CDR3 contains 16 residues. This CDR3 reads CSARDQRESSYNEQFF. The CDR3 bases are TGCAGTGCTAGAGATCAGCGGGAGAGCTCCTACAATGAGCAGTTCTTC.

This clonotype was recorded a few times. This sequence joins TRBV7-2 and TRBJ2-7, with 14 bases aligning to TRBD2. Germline values: CDR1 SGHTA, CDR2 FQGNSA. The CDR3 totals 14 residues. Trimming removed 7 bases from V and 7 bases from J; junction bases left unmatched: 6. The CDR3 DNA is TGTGCCAGCACGGGACTAGCGGGAGAGGGTGAGCAGTACTTC. This gives the protein CASTGLAGEGEQYF. Based on the CDR3 plus reference TRBV7-2 and TRBJ2-7, the full variable domain is GAGVSQSPSNKVTEKGKDVELRCDPISGHTALYWYRQSLGQGLEFLIYFQGNSAPDKSGLPSDRFSAERTGGSVSTLTIQRTQQEDSAVYLCASTGLAGEGEQYFGPGTRLTVT.

This chain connects TRBV5-6 to TRBJ2-7, with D perhaps assigned TRBD1 or TRBD2 (5 bases each). This CDR3 has 13 residues. Germline V gene lookup returns CDR1 SGHDT and CDR2 YYEEEE. Between the trimmed V and J ends, which lost 4 bases and 6 bases, there was a span of 14 bases. The CDR3 reads CASSPWGSVEQYF. The CDR3 nucleotides are TGTGCCAGCAGCCCCTGGGGGTCGGTCGAGCAGTACTTC.

This clonotype came up a few times. A read error is possible here, since a much larger clone lies one base away. The chain employs TRBV20-1 and TRBJ2-2; D is ambiguous. Trimming stripped 1 base from V and 3 bases from J, with 3 bases between. Looked up from germline, CDR1 is DFQATT and CDR2 is SNEGSKA (reference sequence). The CDR3 has 12 amino acids. CDR3 nucleotide sequence: TGCAGTGCTAGAGGGGACACCGGGGAGCTGTTTTTT. Amino acid sequence: CSARGDTGELFF.

This clonotype occurred many times. The chain carries TRBV6-1 and TRBJ1-1; D is ambiguous. CDR1 MNHNS and CDR2 SASEGT come from the germline V gene. CDR3 length: 13 amino acids. The V end was cut by 6 bases, the J end by 3 bases, with 11 bases between. CDR3 sequence (DNA): TGTGCCAGCAGCCTGAGTGGGGACACTGAAGCTTTCTTT. Translation: CASSLSGDTEAFF.

The chain links TRBV7-9 to TRBJ1-6, with a possible D match to TRBD1 (6 bases). CDR1 and CDR2 (germline): SEHNR, FQNEAQ (reference sequence). This CDR3 has 13 residues. Trimming cost V 4 bases and J 11 bases, with 12 bases left between them. The chain's CDR3 is CASSSPGATPLHF. The CDR3 DNA is TGTGCCAGCAGCTCTCCAGGGGCTACACCCCTCCACTTT.

This clonotype was detected ten times or more. The gene calls are TRBV7-9 and TRBJ2-5; no firm D call. The CDR3 is 14 amino acids. V was clipped by 1 base and J by 0 bases, with 6 bases between them. Per the germline V gene, CDR1 is SEHNR and CDR2 is FQNEAQ (reference sequence). Written as DNA, the CDR3 is TGTGCCAGCAGCTTAGTCGGGTACCAAGAGACCCAGTACTTC. Residues: CASSLVGYQETQYF. Together with reference TRBV7-9 and TRBJ2-5, the CDR3 gives the full variable domain: DTGVSQNPRHKITKRGQNVTFRCDPISEHNRLYWYRQTLGQGPEFLTYFQNEAQLEKSRLLSDRFSAERPKGSFSTLEIQRTEQGDSAMYLCASSLVGYQETQYFGPGTRLLVL.